Listed here are 2 T cell receptor beta chains from one sample, sequenced in a study of blood T cell repertoires in COVID-19. Clones were read by immunoSEQ multiplex PCR, and TCRdb kept only the in-frame ones, dropping some. The repertoire includes fewer than 200,000 clones, 89% of them detected once, and 1.5% to 2% sits in the top ten. The sequenced sample consisted of peripheral blood. The receptors stem from a man younger than 35 who had recovered from COVID-19.

With respect to this clone: Other DNA sequences in the same sample also yield this CDR3. The chain recombines TRBV5-1 with TRBJ2-7; a possible D gene is TRBD1 (5 bases). The CDR3 has 14 residues. CDR1 SGHRS and CDR2 YFSETQ come from the germline V gene. V gave up 1 base and J gave up 4 bases, with 12 bases separating them. The CDR3 DNA follows: TGCGCCAGCAGCTTGCAGGGATCCGGTTACGAGCAGTACTTC. Amino acid sequence: CASSLQGSGYEQYF.

The V call is TRBV29-1, the J call TRBJ1-2, with D perhaps matching TRBD1 (5 bases). The CDR3 spans 14 residues. Per germline, CDR1 SQVTM and CDR2 ANQGSEA. Trimming removed 2 bases from V and 4 bases from J, with 14 bases in between. The CDR3 sequence: CSVENKTVLYGYTF. Here the CDR3 DNA reads TGCAGCGTTGAAAATAAGACAGTGCTCTATGGCTACACCTTC.